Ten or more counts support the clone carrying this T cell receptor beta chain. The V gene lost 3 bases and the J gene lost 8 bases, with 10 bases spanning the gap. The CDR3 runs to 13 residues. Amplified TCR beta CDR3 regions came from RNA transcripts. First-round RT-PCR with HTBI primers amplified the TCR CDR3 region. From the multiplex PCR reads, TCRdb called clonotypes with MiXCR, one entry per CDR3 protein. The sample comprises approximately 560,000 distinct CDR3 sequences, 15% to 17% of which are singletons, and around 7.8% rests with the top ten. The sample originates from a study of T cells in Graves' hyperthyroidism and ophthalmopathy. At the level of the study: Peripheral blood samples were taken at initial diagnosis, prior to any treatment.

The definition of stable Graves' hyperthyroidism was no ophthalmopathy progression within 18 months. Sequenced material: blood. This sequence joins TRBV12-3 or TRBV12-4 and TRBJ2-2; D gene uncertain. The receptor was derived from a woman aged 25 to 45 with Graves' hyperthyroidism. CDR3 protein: CASSFGLEGELFF. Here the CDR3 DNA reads TGTGCCAGCAGTTTTGGCCTAGAAGGGGAGCTGTTTTTT.